Shown below are 16 T cell receptor beta chains from a single sample sequenced in a study of blood T cell repertoires in COVID-19. Assay used: immunoSEQ multiplex PCR; TCRdb lists only in-frame clones, some missing. The sample carries approximately 190,000 clones, roughly 86% recorded once. The sample was peripheral blood. The origin of the receptors is a woman between 65 and 79 years old with active or convalescent COVID-19.

J is TRBJ2-3 and V is TRBV5-1, with D tentatively TRBD2 (5 bases). Germline loops: CDR1 SGHRS, CDR2 YFSETQ. V lost 4 bases and J lost 0, with 9 bases in between. The CDR3 runs to 14 residues. The CDR3 DNA follows: TGCGCCAGCAGCCCTGGGGAGAGCACAGATACGCAGTATTTT. It is translated as CASSPGESTDTQYF.

V usage is TRBV19 and J usage is TRBJ1-6, with 11 bases aligning to TRBD1. The V gene's germline CDR1 is LNHDA and CDR2 SQIVND (reference sequence). Losses at the gene ends were 3 bases for V and 0 bases for J; bases not matched to a gene: 7. This CDR3 contains 19 residues. The CDR3 DNA is TGTGCCAGTAGTATGAGGACAGGGGGCCGGAGCTCCTATAATTCACCCCTCCACTTT. Its protein is CASSMRTGGRSSYNSPLHF.

J is TRBJ1-3 and V is TRBV4-2; 8 bases agree with TRBD1. Germline trimming cut 0 bases from V and 4 bases from J; bases unmatched to any gene: 8. Germline V CDR1 and CDR2: LGHNA, YNFKEQ. CDR3 length: 17 amino acids. CDR3 region: CASSQDPRQGAGNTIYF. CDR3 nucleotide sequence: TGTGCCAGCAGCCAAGATCCGCGGCAGGGGGCCGGAAACACCATATATTTT.

The rearrangement uses TRBV6-1 and TRBJ2-7, with D possibly matching TRBD2 (7 bases). Germline loops: CDR1 MNHNS, CDR2 SASEGT. V dropped 1 base and J dropped 5 bases, with 15 bases sitting between them. The CDR3 runs to 15 residues. CDR3 protein: CASSEGVQGRDEQYF. CDR3 DNA sequence: TGTGCCAGCAGTGAAGGGGTTCAGGGGAGGGACGAGCAGTACTTC.

A single count supports this clone. V and J are TRBV24-1 and TRBJ1-5; unclear D gene. CDR3 length: 13 residues. V gave up 4 bases and J gave up 6 bases, with 9 bases separating them. In germline, CDR1 is KGHDR, CDR2 SFDVKD. The CDR3 bases are TGTGCCACCAGTGAAGCGGGTGCTCAGCCCCAGCATTTT. Encoded protein: CATSEAGAQPQHF.

This chain joins TRBV2 and TRBJ1-5; D uncertain. The CDR3 consists of 16 residues. Trimming shortened V by 2 bases and J by 7 bases, and 18 bases separated the two germline ends. The germline gives CDR1 SNHLY, CDR2 FYNNEI. This chain's CDR3 is CASSERAGRPPQPQHF. In nucleotides, the CDR3 is TGTGCCAGCAGTGAAAGGGCGGGCCGGCCCCCCCAGCCCCAGCATTTT.

The chain joins TRBV6-5 to TRBJ2-3; D is unclear. Germline V gives CDR1 MNHEY, CDR2 SVGAGI. V lost 5 bases, J lost 1 base, and 13 bases lay in between. This CDR3 has 15 residues. In DNA form, the CDR3 reads TGTGCCAGCAGTAAAACCGTCCAGGGCACAGATACGCAGTATTTT. Translated, it gives CASSKTVQGTDTQYF.

This clone occurred once. The CDR3 DNA is TGTGCCAGCAGGACAGCCTCTGAAGCTTTCTTT. Residues: CASRTASEAFF. The chain has TRBV3-1 (or the pseudogene TRBV3-2) and TRBJ1-1; possible D gene TRBD1, 5 bases. This CDR3 has 11 amino acids. Deletions cut 6 bases from V and 6 bases from J, with 8 bases between. Germline CDR1 reads LGHDT; CDR2 reads YNNKEL (reference sequence).

This chain joins TRBV19 and TRBJ1-5; D possibly corresponds to TRBD1 (5 bases). The CDR3 extends over 16 amino acids. Deletions cut 4 bases from V and 0 bases from J, with 13 bases between. Looked up from germline, CDR1 is LNHDA and CDR2 is SQIVND (reference sequence). CDR3 coding DNA: TGTGCCAGTAGTACTCGGACACTTTATAGCAATCAGCCCCAGCATTTT. Amino acids: CASSTRTLYSNQPQHF.

Only a few counts were recorded for this clone. This rearrangement joins TRBV7-9 to TRBJ2-7; tentatively, D is TRBD2 (6 bases). Germline V gene data show CDR1 as SEHNR and CDR2 as FQNEAQ (reference sequence). The germline V and J ends were trimmed by 4 bases and 7 bases, with 14 bases remaining between them. CDR3 length: 13 residues. The CDR3 sequence is CASSSGLMMEQYF. CDR3 sequence (DNA): TGTGCCAGCAGCTCGGGACTTATGATGGAGCAGTACTTC.

The chain combines TRBV2 with TRBJ1-5, with 7 bases lining up with TRBD1. From germline, CDR1 is SNHLY and CDR2 FYNNEI. The V segment lost 6 bases and the J segment 6 bases; nucleotides outside the gene matches: 5. The CDR3 has 13 amino acids. Here the CDR3 DNA reads TGTGCCAGCAGCGGAGGGGGCATTCAGCCCCAGCATTTT. This translates into CASSGGGIQPQHF.

The J gene is TRBJ2-1, the V gene TRBV3-1 (or the pseudogene TRBV3-2), with TRBD2 matching over 9 bases. The CDR3 extends over 15 amino acids. The V segment lost 1 base and the J segment 10 bases; nucleotides outside the gene matches: 8. CDR1 LGHDT and CDR2 YNNKEL come from the germline V gene (reference sequence). The CDR3 loop is CASSQVSGSSLEQFF. The CDR3 DNA follows: TGTGCCAGCAGCCAAGTTAGCGGGAGTAGTTTGGAGCAGTTCTTC.

CDR3: CASSLEVAGVDTQYF. DNA of the CDR3: TGCGCCAGCAGCTTGGAGGTAGCGGGAGTCGATACGCAGTATTTT. The chain couples TRBV5-1 to TRBJ2-3; TRBD2 matches at 9 bases. Germline V gene data show CDR1 as SGHRS and CDR2 as YFSETQ. V was clipped by 0 bases and J by 6 bases; unmatched bases: 5. The CDR3 consists of 15 residues. Drawing the rest from reference TRBV5-1 and TRBJ2-3, the complete variable domain is KAGVTQTPRYLIKTRGQQVTLSCSPISGHRSVSWYQQTPGQGLQFLFEYFSETQRNKGNFPGRFSGRQFSNSRSEMNVSTLELGDSALYLCASSLEVAGVDTQYFGPGTRLTVL.

This clone was counted only a few times. The CDR3 spells CASSLQGDGGNTIYF. CDR3 bases: TGTGCCAGCAGCTTACAGGGTGACGGCGGAAACACCATATATTTT. The V call is TRBV5-6, the J call TRBJ1-3; D possibly corresponds to TRBD1 (6 bases). Trimming left V 2 bases short and J 4 bases short, with 13 bases between. Germline V gene data show CDR1 as SGHDT and CDR2 as YYEEEE. The CDR3 has 15 amino acids.

The gene calls are TRBV25-1 and TRBJ2-1; D uncertain. The CDR3 contains 12 residues. The germline V gene has CDR1 MGHDK and CDR2 SYGVNS. V lost 3 bases and J lost 6, with 6 bases in between. The CDR3 is CASSEAVNEQFF. CDR3 nucleotide sequence: TGTGCCAGCAGTGAGGCGGTCAATGAGCAGTTCTTC.

The chain combines TRBV5-6 with TRBJ1-2; 12 bases agree with TRBD1. Germline trimming cut 4 bases from V and 8 bases from J; bases unmatched to any gene: 6. This CDR3 region has 14 residues. Germline CDR1 and CDR2: SGHDT and YYEEEE. The chain's CDR3 is CASSRDRGPVGYTF. For the CDR3, the DNA is TGTGCCAGCAGCAGGGACAGGGGGCCTGTGGGCTACACCTTC.